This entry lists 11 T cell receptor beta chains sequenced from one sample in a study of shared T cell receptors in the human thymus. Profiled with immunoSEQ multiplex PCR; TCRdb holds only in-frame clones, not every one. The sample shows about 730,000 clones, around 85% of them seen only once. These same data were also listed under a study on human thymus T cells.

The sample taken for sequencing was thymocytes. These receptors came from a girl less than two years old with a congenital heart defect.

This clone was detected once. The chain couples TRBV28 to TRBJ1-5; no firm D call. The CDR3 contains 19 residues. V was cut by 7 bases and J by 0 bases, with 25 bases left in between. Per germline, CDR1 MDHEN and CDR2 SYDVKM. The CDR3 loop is CASTLFARRPHGSNQPQHF. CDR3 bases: TGTGCCAGCACCCTCTTCGCCCGGAGACCCCATGGTAGCAATCAGCCCCAGCATTTT.

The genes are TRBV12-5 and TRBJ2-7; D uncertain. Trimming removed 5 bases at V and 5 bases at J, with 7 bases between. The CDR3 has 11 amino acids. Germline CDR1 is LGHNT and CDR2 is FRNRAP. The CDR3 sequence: CASGPPDEQYF. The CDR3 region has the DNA TGTGCTAGTGGTCCCCCGGACGAGCAGTACTTC. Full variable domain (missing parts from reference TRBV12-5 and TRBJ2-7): DARVTQTPRHKVTEMGQEVTMRCQPILGHNTVFWYRQTMMQGLELLAYFRNRAPLDDSGMPKDRFSAEMPDATLATLKIQPSEPRDSAVYFCASGPPDEQYFGPGTRLTVT.

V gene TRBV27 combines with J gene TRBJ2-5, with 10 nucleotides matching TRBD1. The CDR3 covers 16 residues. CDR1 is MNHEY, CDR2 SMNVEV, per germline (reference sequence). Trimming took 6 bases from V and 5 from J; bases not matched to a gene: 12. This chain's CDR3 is CASRSAPGQGLETQYF. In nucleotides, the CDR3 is TGTGCCAGCAGGTCCGCCCCGGGACAGGGGCTGGAGACCCAGTACTTC.

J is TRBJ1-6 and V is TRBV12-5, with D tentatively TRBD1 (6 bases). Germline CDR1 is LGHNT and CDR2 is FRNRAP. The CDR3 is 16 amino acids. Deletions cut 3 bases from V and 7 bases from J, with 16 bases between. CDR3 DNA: TGTGCTAGTGGTTTCTTCACCGGGACAAACAATTCACCCCTCCACTTT. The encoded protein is CASGFFTGTNNSPLHF.

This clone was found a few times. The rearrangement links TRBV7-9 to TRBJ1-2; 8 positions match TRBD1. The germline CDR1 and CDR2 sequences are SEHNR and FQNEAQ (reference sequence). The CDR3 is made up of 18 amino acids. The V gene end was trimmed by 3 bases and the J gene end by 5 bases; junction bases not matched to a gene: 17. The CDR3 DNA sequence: TGTGCCAGCAGCTTCGGGACAGGACCCGGTGAGGTTCAATATGGCTACACCTTC. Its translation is CASSFGTGPGEVQYGYTF.

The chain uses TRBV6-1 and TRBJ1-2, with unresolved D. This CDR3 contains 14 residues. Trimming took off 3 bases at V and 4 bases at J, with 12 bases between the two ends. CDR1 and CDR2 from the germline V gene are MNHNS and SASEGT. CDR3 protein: CASSDVRGSYGYTF. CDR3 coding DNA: TGTGCCAGCAGTGATGTCCGGGGTTCCTATGGCTACACCTTC.

The chain's CDR3 is CSVEDLGRLYGYTF. The CDR3 DNA sequence: TGCAGCGTTGAAGATCTCGGGAGGCTGTATGGCTACACCTTC. The genes are TRBV29-1 and TRBJ1-2; unclear D gene. Trimming removed 0 bases from V and 5 bases from J, with 13 bases in between. CDR3 length: 14 residues. Germline CDR1 and CDR2: SQVTM and ANQGSEA.

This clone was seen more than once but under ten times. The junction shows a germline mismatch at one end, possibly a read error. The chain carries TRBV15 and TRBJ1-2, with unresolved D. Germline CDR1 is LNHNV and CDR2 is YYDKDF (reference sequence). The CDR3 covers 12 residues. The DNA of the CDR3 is TGTGCCACCAGCAGGCGTATCCGGGAGAGATCCTTC. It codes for CATSRRIRERSF.

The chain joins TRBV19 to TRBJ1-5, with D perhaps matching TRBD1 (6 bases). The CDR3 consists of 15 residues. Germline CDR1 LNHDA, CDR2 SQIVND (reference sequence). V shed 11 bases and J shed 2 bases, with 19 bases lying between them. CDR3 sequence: CACQPGEGGNQPQHF. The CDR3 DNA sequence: TGTGCCTGCCAACCAGGGGAAGGGGGCAATCAGCCCCAGCATTTT.

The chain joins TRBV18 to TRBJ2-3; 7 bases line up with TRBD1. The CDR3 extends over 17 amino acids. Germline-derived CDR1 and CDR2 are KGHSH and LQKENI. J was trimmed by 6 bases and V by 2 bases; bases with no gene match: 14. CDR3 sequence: CASSPGPRGFVWDTQYF. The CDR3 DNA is TGTGCCAGCTCACCAGGCCCCAGGGGGTTCGTCTGGGATACGCAGTATTTT.

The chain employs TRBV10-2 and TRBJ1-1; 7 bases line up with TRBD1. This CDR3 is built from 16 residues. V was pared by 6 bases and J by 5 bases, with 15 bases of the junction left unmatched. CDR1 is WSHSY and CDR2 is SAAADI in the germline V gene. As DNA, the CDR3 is TGCGCCAGCAGGATAGAGGGGGCGAGAATGGGGACTGAAGCTTTCTTT. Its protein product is CASRIEGARMGTEAFF.